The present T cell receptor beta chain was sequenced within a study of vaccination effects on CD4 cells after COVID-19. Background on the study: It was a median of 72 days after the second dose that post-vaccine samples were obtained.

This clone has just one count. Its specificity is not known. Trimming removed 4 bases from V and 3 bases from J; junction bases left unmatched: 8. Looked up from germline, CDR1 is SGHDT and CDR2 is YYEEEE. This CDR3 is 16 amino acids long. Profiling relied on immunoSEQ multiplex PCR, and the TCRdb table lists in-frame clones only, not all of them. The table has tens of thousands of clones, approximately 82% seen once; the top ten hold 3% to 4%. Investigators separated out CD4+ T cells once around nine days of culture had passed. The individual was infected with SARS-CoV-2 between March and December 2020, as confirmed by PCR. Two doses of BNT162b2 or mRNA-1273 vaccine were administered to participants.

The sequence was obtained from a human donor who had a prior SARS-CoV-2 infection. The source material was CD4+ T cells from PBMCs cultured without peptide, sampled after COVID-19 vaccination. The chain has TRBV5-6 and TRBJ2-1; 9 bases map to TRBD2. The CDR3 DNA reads TGTGCCAGCAGCGCCCAACTAGCGGGCCACTACAATGAGCAGTTCTTC. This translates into CASSAQLAGHYNEQFF.